Given below is one T cell receptor beta chain in context. The data were obtained in a study of blood T cell repertoires in COVID-19. As for the study in general: Donors in the United States, Italy and Spain gave samples during acute or convalescent COVID-19. From T cells, B-cell-depleted T cells, or PBMCs came the material, which was cDNA or gDNA.

CDR1 is SGHDN and CDR2 is FVKESK in the germline V gene. V trimming: 5 bases; J trimming: 8 bases; junction bases outside the gene matches: 16. This CDR3 contains 16 residues. In the source study's methods: Counts of nucleated cells, estimated from reference gene primer amplification, were obtained. Produced via immunoSEQ multiplex PCR; TCRdb's table is partial and in-frame only. D and trimming were read from the DNA, whereas the V and J calls and clone size are those reported in that table. The table has around 170,000 clones, less than 90% seen once; the top ten hold 4%. The TCR originated in a woman in her seventies with acute or convalescent COVID-19. The sample consisted of peripheral blood. V and J are TRBV14 and TRBJ1-1, with 8 positions matching TRBD1. The CDR3: CASSLRGGTGSWEAFF. The CDR3 coding sequence is TGTGCCAGCAGCTTACGGGGAGGGACAGGAAGTTGGGAAGCTTTCTTT.